Listed below are T cell receptor beta chains from one sample, sequenced in a study of T-cell memory formation after mild COVID-19. TCRdb used MiXCR to reprocess the 5' RACE reads, holding one entry per CDR3 protein. The table has 140,000 to 150,000 distinct CDR3 sequences, roughly 6.2% seen once; the top ten hold 2% to 2.5%. The sequenced sample was PBMCs or a T cell subset sorted from them (not recorded which). Receptors originate from an adult woman who had mild COVID-19 (a few samples of this study predate the infection). Cell type and time point are not known. CDR3s include the opening cysteine and the closing phenylalanine or tryptophan. D genes are given only for firm matches. Some rows mark clone size as missing; the rest say once, few, many or name a class of expanded clone.

D gene,V gene,clone size,CDR3 length,J gene,CDR3 protein,CDR3 DNA
.,TRBV27,many,16,TRBJ2-2,CASSRGTYANTGELFF,TGTGCCAGCAGTCGTGGGACGTACGCGAACACCGGGGAGCTGTTTTTT
TRBD1,TRBV12-3/TRBV12-4,few,17,TRBJ2-6,CASSLRDSVSGANVLTF,TGTGCCAGCAGTCTCCGGGACAGTGTGTCTGGGGCCAACGTCCTGACTTTC
.,TRBV12-3/TRBV12-4,few,17,TRBJ1-5,CASALLLGDRGSQPQHF,TGTGCCAGCGCTCTCCTCCTTGGGGACCGTGGATCTCAGCCCCAGCATTTT
.,TRBV12-3/TRBV12-4,.,14,TRBJ1-5,CASSLEGSNKPQHF,TGTGCCAGCAGTTTAGAGGGTAGCAATAAGCCCCAGCATTTT
.,TRBV7-6,many,14,TRBJ2-2,CATRSGAGTGELFF,TGTGCCACACGATCGGGCGCAGGGACCGGGGAGCTGTTTTTT
TRBD2,TRBV12-3/TRBV12-4,.,19,TRBJ2-2,CASSSRGSGSVRRPGELFF,TGTGCCAGCAGTTCCCGGGGTAGCGGGAGCGTTCGTCGTCCCGGGGAGCTGTTTTTT
TRBD2,TRBV19,.,17,TRBJ2-3,CASSPLAGVVGGDTQYF,TGTGCCAGCTCCCCCCTAGCGGGAGTAGTCGGTGGAGATACGCAGTATTTT
.,TRBV27,few,16,TRBJ2-3,CASSPKVASRTDTQYF,TGTGCCAGCAGTCCTAAAGTGGCAAGTCGGACAGATACGCAGTATTTT
TRBD1,TRBV24-1,many,17,TRBJ1-5,CATSDKFRDRGDQPQHF,TGTGCCACCAGTGATAAGTTCCGGGACAGGGGGGATCAGCCCCAGCATTTT
.,TRBV29-1,many,12,TRBJ2-3,CSVQEDQDTQYF,TGCAGCGTTCAAGAGGACCAGGATACGCAGTATTTT
TRBD2,TRBV4-3,many,15,TRBJ2-7,CASSRLSSGNYEQYF,TGCGCCAGCAGTCGGTTGTCTAGCGGGAATTACGAGCAGTACTTC
TRBD2,TRBV7-3,few,15,TRBJ2-2,CASSPGTSDNGELFF,TGTGCCAGCAGCCCCGGGACTAGCGACAACGGGGAGCTGTTTTTT
.,TRBV5-6,.,14,TRBJ1-1,CASRIRAVSTEAFF,TGTGCCAGCAGAATCAGGGCAGTTAGCACTGAAGCTTTCTTT
.,TRBV10-3,.,12,TRBJ2-7,CAIRVGAYEQYF,TGTGCCATCAGGGTGGGGGCCTACGAGCAGTACTTC
TRBD1,TRBV2,few,15,TRBJ1-2,CASTPGRQGRGGYTF,TGTGCCAGCACCCCGGGAAGACAGGGGAGGGGTGGCTACACCTTC
TRBD1,TRBV3-1,few,14,TRBJ2-3,CASSPDRVTDTQYF,TGTGCCAGCAGCCCGGACAGGGTCACAGATACGCAGTATTTT
.,TRBV27,many,15,TRBJ2-3,CASSFGQYSTDTQYF,TGTGCCAGCAGTTTCGGACAGTATAGCACAGATACGCAGTATTTT
.,TRBV21-1,.,16,TRBJ2-1,CASSKSRESSYNEQFF,TGTGCCAGCAGCAAAAGCAGGGAAAGCTCCTACAATGAGCAGTTCTTC
TRBD1,TRBV5-1,.,15,TRBJ1-1,CASSLGDRGDTEAFF,TGCGCCAGCAGCTTGGGAGACAGGGGAGACACTGAAGCTTTCTTT
TRBD2,TRBV7-2,many,19,TRBJ2-3,CASSLEDIAGGLFTDTQYF,TGTGCCAGCAGCTTAGAGGACATAGCGGGGGGACTTTTCACAGATACGCAGTATTTT
.,TRBV7-2,many,15,TRBJ1-2,CASRGNAGAWYGYTF,TGTGCCAGCAGGGGTAACGCGGGAGCATGGTATGGCTACACCTTC
.,TRBV7-2,many,14,TRBJ2-7,CASSYEGTTPRQYF,TGTGCCAGCAGCTACGAGGGGACCACCCCTCGGCAGTACTTC
TRBD1,TRBV15,.,15,TRBJ1-1,CATSRDMTGVTEAFF,TGTGCCACCAGCAGAGATATGACAGGGGTGACTGAAGCTTTCTTT
TRBD2,TRBV7-2,many,15,TRBJ2-7,CASSLSIAGVGEQYF,TGTGCCAGCAGCTTATCGATAGCGGGAGTTGGCGAGCAGTACTTC